One and the same sample provided the 10 T cell receptor beta chains below, sequenced in a study of vaccination and CD4 T cells after COVID-19. With the Oncomine TCR Beta short-read assay, DNA from cultured CD4+ T cells was sequenced. TCRdb re-called the PCR reads through MiXCR, storing one row per CDR3 protein. The data contain 10,000 or so distinct CDR3 sequences, approximately 70% of them singletons. Their target antigens are unknown. The treatment was: approximately nine-day PBMC culture with coronavirus spike peptide pools or control peptides (ViraFEST assay). Input material: CD4+ T cells from blood, cultured in vitro. Receptors were obtained from a human donor who had recovered from COVID-19.

V gene TRBV20-1 combines with J gene TRBJ2-7, with D maybe TRBD2 (6 bases). The CDR3 totals 15 residues. Trimming removed 3 bases from V and 4 bases from J, with 19 bases in between. The germline V gene has CDR1 DFQATT and CDR2 SNEGSKA (reference sequence). The CDR3 DNA reads as TGCAGTGCTAGTGAGCCCGTTGGGGGGAGTTACGAGCAGTACTTC. Translating gives CSASEPVGGSYEQYF.

The gene calls are TRBV20-1 and TRBJ2-5; 12 bases are shared with TRBD2. Trimming at V came to 5 bases and at J to 4 bases, leaving 5 bases not matched to a gene. There are 14 residues in the CDR3. The V gene's germline CDR1 is DFQATT and CDR2 SNEGSKA (reference sequence). This CDR3 reads CSAPSSGRGETQYF. The CDR3, as DNA: TGCAGTGCTCCATCTAGCGGGAGGGGAGAGACCCAGTACTTC.

V and J are TRBV20-1 and TRBJ1-6; D is uncertain. Germline V gives CDR1 DFQATT, CDR2 SNEGSKA (reference sequence). Trimming cost V 3 bases and J 8 bases, with 20 bases left between them. The CDR3 has 16 residues. The CDR3 DNA reads TGCAGTGCTAGTAGCAACCGGCCAGGCGCGGATTCACCCCTCCACTTT. Amino acids: CSASSNRPGADSPLHF.

This clonotype is medium-sized (0.01 to 0.1%) within its sample. The gene calls are TRBV2 and TRBJ1-5; perhaps TRBD1 as D (5 bases). Trimming stripped 7 bases from V and 3 bases from J, with 19 bases between. The CDR3 totals 16 residues. Germline V CDR1 and CDR2: SNHLY, FYNNEI. The CDR3 protein is CASTAEAGQYNQPQHF. Written as DNA, the CDR3 is TGTGCCAGCACCGCCGAGGCGGGGCAGTACAATCAGCCCCAGCATTTT.

The J gene is TRBJ1-5, the V gene TRBV30; D not resolved. CDR1 GTSNPN and CDR2 SVGIG come from the germline V gene (reference sequence). V lost 2 bases, J lost 4 bases, and 15 bases lay in between. The CDR3 is made up of 15 amino acids. DNA for the CDR3: TGTGCCTGGAGTCCTCTCGGACTACCGAATCAGCCCCAGCATTTT. This codes for CAWSPLGLPNQPQHF.

This clonotype was seen only a few times. This chain uses TRBV28 with TRBJ1-6; no reliable D call. V was trimmed by 7 bases and J by 6 bases, leaving 13 bases between them. Germline V CDR1 and CDR2: MDHEN, SYDVKM. This CDR3 is 14 amino acids long. The chain's CDR3 is CASTLGGLNSPLHF. For the CDR3, the DNA is TGTGCCAGCACCCTGGGTGGGCTTAATTCACCCCTCCACTTT.

The gene calls are TRBV6-1 and TRBJ1-6, with D tentatively TRBD1 (5 bases). This CDR3 is built from 16 residues. Trimming took off 6 bases at V and 1 base at J, with 13 bases between the two ends. Germline V gene data show CDR1 as MNHNS and CDR2 as SASEGT. The CDR3 region is CASRGARGSYNSPLHF. The CDR3 region has the DNA TGTGCCAGCAGAGGGGCCCGGGGGTCCTATAATTCACCCCTCCACTTT.

This clonotype is judged medium-sized. This chain uses TRBV7-9 with TRBJ2-3, with D possibly called TRBD1 or TRBD2 (5 bases each). The CDR3 extends over 15 amino acids. Germline V gene sequence: CDR1 SEHNR, CDR2 FQNEAQ (reference sequence). The V and J ends lost 5 bases and 6 bases respectively, with 18 bases between them. CDR3 amino acids: CASSLHGTPGDTQYF. The CDR3 DNA follows: TGTGCCAGCAGCCTACACGGGACCCCCGGGGATACGCAGTATTTT.

The chain is built from TRBV7-2 and TRBJ1-1, with D possibly being TRBD1 (5 bases). CDR1 is SGHTA and CDR2 is FQGNSA in the germline V gene. Trimming left V 3 bases short and J 4 bases short, with 9 bases between. The CDR3 spans 13 residues. For the CDR3, the DNA is TGTGCCAGCAGCTTGGGGGTGGGCACTGAAGCTTTCTTT. Protein sequence: CASSLGVGTEAFF.

The V call is TRBV27, the J call TRBJ2-1, with 14 nucleotides matching TRBD2. CDR1 and CDR2 (germline): MNHEY, SMNVEV (reference sequence). Trimming took 5 bases from V and 9 from J; bases not matched to a gene: 9. The CDR3 extends over 16 amino acids. CDR3 coding DNA: TGTGCCAGCAGTCCTGCCGGGACTAGCGGGAGTACTGAGCAGTTCTTC. Protein sequence: CASSPAGTSGSTEQFF.